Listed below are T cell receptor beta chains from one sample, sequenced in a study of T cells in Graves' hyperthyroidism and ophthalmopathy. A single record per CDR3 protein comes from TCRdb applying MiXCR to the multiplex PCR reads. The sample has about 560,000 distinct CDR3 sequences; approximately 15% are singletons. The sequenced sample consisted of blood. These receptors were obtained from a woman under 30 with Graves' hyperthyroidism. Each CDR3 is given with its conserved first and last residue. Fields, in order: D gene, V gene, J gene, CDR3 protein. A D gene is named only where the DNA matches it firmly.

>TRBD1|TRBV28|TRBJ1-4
CASSLHRGGEKLFF
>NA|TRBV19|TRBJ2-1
CASSIPGQSSYNEQFF
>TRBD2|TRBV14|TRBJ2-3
CASSQEGASGGDTQYF
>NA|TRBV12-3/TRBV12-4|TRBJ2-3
CASSRQNTQYF
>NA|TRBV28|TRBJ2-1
CASRWGYNEQFF
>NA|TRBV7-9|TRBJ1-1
CASTPPQMNTEAFF
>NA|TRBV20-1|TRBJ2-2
CSARDPQRENTGELFF
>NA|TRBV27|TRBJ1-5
CASSLSNGNQPQHF
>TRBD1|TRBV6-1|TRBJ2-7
CARQPQRTGTYEQYF
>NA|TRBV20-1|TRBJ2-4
CSAQQGQTGIQYF
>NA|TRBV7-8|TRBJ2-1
CASSHTGRWAANEQFF
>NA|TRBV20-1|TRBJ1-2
CSAMNLETGSPIWGYTF
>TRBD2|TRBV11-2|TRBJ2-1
CASSLAEVASGRGEQFF
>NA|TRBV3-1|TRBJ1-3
CASSQEWGRFSGNTIYF
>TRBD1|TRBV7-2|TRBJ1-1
CASSLEGTANTEAFF
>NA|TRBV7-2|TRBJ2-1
CASSLEWLRYNEQFF
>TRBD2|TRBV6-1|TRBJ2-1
CASSEARGGPPYNEQFF
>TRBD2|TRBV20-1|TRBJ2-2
CSAARLAGDITGELFF
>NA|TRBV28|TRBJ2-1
CASSQAKGLNRGGGYNEQFF
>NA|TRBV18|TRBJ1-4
CASSPGSGNEKLFF
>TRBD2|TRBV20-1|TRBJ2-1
CSARGTSGREGSYNEQFF
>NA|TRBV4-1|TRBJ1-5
CASSQDPVSGRGNQPQHF
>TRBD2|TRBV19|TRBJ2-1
CASSAVSGAKYNEQFF
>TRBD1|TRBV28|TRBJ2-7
CASTRQGTYEQYF
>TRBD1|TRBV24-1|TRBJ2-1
CATSDPGTGRNNEQFF
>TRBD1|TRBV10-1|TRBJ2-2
CASSQTGVTGELFF
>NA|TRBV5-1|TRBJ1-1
CASSFTRWNTEAFF
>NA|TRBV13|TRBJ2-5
CASSPLEDTQYF
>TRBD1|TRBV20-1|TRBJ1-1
CSAITGAGGTEAFF
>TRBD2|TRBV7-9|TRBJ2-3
CASSRRVGGGDTQYF
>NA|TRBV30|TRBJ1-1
CAWITRRGEAFF
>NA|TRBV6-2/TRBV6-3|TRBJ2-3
CASSRASVTDTQYF
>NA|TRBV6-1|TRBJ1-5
CASSEYQLTSNQPQHF
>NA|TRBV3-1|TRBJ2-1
CASSQDSSLSYNEQFF
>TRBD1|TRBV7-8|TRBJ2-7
CASSQGASSYEQYF
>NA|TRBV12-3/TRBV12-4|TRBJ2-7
CASSAAGQLYEQYF
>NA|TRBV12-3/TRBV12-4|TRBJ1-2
CAGWGPPDGYTF
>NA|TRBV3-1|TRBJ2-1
CASSQDLTFRGQFF
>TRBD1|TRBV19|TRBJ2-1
CASSIGDSSYNEQFF
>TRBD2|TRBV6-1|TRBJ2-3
CASSELAGGGADTQYF
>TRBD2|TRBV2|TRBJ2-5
CASSGLAGDQETQYF
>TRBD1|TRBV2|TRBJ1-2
CASSETGRGLGYTF
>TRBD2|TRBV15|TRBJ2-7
CATSRALGGDNLATKQYF
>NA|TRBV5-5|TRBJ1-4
CASSRDKAATNEKLSF
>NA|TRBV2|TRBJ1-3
CASSVTSGNTIYF
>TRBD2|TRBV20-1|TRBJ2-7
CSACRAGAFYEQYF